These 5 T cell receptor delta chains were sequenced from one sample in a study of gamma-delta chains in newborns, infants, children. TCRdb re-analyzed the reads via CATT. The table lists some 5,500 delta-chain clones, 0.42% of them singletons, with 14% in the top ten. The sample was blood. The receptors stem from a child who was a newborn, infant or young child, either healthy, febrile or measles-vaccinated (not recorded which).

In its sample, this clone was seen a few times. At one end the junction does not follow the germline gene, possibly because of a read error. The same CDR3 can be traced to other DNA sequences in this sample. The rearrangement uses TRDV2 and TRDJ3; 12 bases match TRDD3. CDR1 and CDR2 (germline): GEAIGNYY, EKD. The CDR3 spans 21 residues. The CDR3 DNA is TGTGCCTGTGACACCGTTGCTGGGGGATACGCAAGCTCCTGGGACACCCGCCAGATGTTTTTT. Amino acid sequence: CACDTVAGGYASSWDTRQMFF.

Without a V gene call, the J gene is given as TRDJ2; TRDD3, as called in the table, went unchecked against the DNA. The CDR3 has 16 residues. CDR3 sequence reads: CACEYLGARWTAQLFF. The CDR3 DNA reads TGTGCCTGTGAGTACCTGGGGGCTAGGTGGACAGCCCAACTCTTCTTT.

By sample fraction, this clone is medium-sized. The chain combines TRDV2 with TRDJ3, with 8 bases fitting TRDD3. The CDR3 has 19 amino acids. After removal of 3 bases from V and 1 base from J, the junction contained 10 bases not matched to a gene. The germline CDR1 and CDR2 sequences are GEAIGNYY and EKD. The CDR3 coding sequence is TGTGCCTGTGACGGAGCCTGGGGGACACGGTCCTGGGACACCCGACAGATGTTTTTC. It encodes CACDGAWGTRSWDTRQMFF.

A word on this clone: This may come from a read error, since a much larger clone is one base off. The sample holds other DNA sequences that translate to the same CDR3. The J gene is TRDJ3, the V gene TRDV2; D perhaps matches TRDD3 (6 bases). Germline-derived CDR1 and CDR2 are GEAIGNYY and EKD. V lost 2 bases and J 0 bases, leaving 19 bases between the germline ends. The CDR3 extends over 20 amino acids. The CDR3 here is CACDILGDTPRSWDTRQMFF. The DNA of the CDR3 is TGTGCCTGTGACATACTGGGAGATACCCCTCGCTCCTGGGACACCCGACAGATGTTTTTC.

Comment on this clone: The TCRdb record carries a much larger clone's protein, which differs from this DNA's translation at residue 9; a read error is the likely cause, and the protein listed here is the DNA translation. In DNA form, the CDR3 reads TGTGCCTGTGACACCGGGGGATACTTGGACACCCGACAGATGTTTTTC. This encodes CACDTGGYLDTRQMFF. This chain uses TRDV2 with TRDJ3; 9 bases fit TRDD3. This CDR3 comprises 16 residues. With 0 bases clipped from V and 6 bases from J, the junction kept 2 bases outside the gene matches. The germline V gene encodes CDR1 GEAIGNYY and CDR2 EKD.